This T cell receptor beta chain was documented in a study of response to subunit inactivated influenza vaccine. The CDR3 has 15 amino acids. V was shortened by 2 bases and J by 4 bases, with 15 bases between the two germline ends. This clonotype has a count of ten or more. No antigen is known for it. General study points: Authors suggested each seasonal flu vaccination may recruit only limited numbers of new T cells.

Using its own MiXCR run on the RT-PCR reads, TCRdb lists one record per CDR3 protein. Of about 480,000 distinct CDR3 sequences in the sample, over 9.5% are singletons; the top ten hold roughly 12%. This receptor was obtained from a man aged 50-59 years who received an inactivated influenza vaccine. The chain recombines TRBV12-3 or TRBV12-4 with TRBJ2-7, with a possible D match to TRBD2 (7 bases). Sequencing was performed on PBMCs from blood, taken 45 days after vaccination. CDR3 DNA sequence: TGTGCCAGCAGTTTATCGGGGGGCCTAGGTTACGAGCAGTACTTC. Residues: CASSLSGGLGYEQYF.